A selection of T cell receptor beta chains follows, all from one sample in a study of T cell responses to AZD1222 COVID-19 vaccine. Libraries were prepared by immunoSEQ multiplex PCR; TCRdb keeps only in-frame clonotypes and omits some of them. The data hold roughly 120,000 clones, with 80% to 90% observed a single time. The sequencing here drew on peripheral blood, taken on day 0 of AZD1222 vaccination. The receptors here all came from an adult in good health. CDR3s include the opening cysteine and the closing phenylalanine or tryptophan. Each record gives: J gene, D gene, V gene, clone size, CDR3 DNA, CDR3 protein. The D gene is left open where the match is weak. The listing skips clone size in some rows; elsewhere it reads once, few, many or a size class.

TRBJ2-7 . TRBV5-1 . TGCGCCAGCAGACCTGATCGCTACGAGCAGTACTTC CASRPDRYEQYF
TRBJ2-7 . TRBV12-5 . TGTGCTAGTGGTTTGGCCTCGGGACCCTCCTACGAGCAGTACTTC CASGLASGPSYEQYF
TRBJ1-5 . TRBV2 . TGTGCCAGCAGTGAAAGGGGGAGCAATCAGCCCCAGCATTTT CASSERGSNQPQHF
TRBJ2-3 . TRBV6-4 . TGTGCCAGCAGTGACTCGGGGGGCGCAGATACGCAGTATTTT CASSDSGGADTQYF
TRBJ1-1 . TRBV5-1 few TGCGCCAGCAGCCTCCTGGAGCGGAGTGAAGCTTTCTTT CASSLLERSEAFF
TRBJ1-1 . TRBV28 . TGTGCCAGCAGAGGCTCAGGGGTCGTAATAAACACTGAAGCTTTCTTT CASRGSGVVINTEAFF
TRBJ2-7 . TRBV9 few TGTGCCAGCAGCGCCGGCCCCAGGGGCCACGAGCAGTACTTC CASSAGPRGHEQYF
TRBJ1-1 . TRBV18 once TGTGCCAGCTCACCTTTCGGGGACACTGAAGCTTTCTTT CASSPFGDTEAFF
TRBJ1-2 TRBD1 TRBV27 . TGTGCCAGCAGTACGACCCGGGACAGCGCCTATGGCTACACCTTC CASSTTRDSAYGYTF
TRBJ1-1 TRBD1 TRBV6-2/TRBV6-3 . TGTGCCAGCAGTCCCAGACAGGGTACGGGGACTGAAGCTTTCTTT CASSPRQGTGTEAFF
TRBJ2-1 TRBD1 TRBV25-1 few TGTGCCAGCAGTGGGGACAGGGGGTTTTCCTACAATGAGCAGTTCTTC CASSGDRGFSYNEQFF
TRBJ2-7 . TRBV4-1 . TGCGCCAGCAGCCAAGTAGTCACACGAGCGTCCTACGAGCAGTACTTC CASSQVVTRASYEQYF
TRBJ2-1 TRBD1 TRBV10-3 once TGTGCCATCAGGAGGACAGGGGGCTTATTAGGTGAGCAGTTCTTC CAIRRTGGLLGEQFF
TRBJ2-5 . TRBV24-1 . TGTGCCACCAGTGGTCAAGAAGGGGCTGGAGAGACCCAGTACTTC CATSGQEGAGETQYF
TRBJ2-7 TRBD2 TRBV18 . TGTGCCAGCTCACCGTTCAGCGGGGTACCCTACGAGCAGTACTTC CASSPFSGVPYEQYF
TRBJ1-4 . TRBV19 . TGTGCCAGTAGTGGAAGGAGTAATGAAAAACTGTTTTTT CASSGRSNEKLFF
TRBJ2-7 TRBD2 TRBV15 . TGTGCCACCAGCAGAGGAATAGCGGGAGCTTACGAGCAGTACTTC CATSRGIAGAYEQYF
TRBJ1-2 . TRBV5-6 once TGTGCCAGCAGCTTGGAGGCGGACAGTAACTATGGCTACACCTTC CASSLEADSNYGYTF
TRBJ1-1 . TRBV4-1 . TGCGCCAGCAGCCTTTTGGGGGACGGACGTGAAGCTTTCTTT CASSLLGDGREAFF
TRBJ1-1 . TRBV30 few TGTGCCTGGACTGAAAACATGAACACTGAAGCTTTCTTT CAWTENMNTEAFF
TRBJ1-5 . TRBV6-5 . TGTGCCAGCAGGGACGGGGGCTATCAGCCCCAGCATTTT CASRDGGYQPQHF
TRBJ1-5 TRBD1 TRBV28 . TGTGCCAGCAGTTCTCCGGGACAGGCGGGTCAGCCCCAGCATTTT CASSSPGQAGQPQHF
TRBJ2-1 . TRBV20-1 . TGCAGTGCTTCCGGGGGAAATGAGCAGTTCTTC CSASGGNEQFF
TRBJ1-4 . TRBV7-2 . TGTGCCAGCAGCTTTGGCATCGACGGTTCTAATGAAAAACTGTTTTTT CASSFGIDGSNEKLFF